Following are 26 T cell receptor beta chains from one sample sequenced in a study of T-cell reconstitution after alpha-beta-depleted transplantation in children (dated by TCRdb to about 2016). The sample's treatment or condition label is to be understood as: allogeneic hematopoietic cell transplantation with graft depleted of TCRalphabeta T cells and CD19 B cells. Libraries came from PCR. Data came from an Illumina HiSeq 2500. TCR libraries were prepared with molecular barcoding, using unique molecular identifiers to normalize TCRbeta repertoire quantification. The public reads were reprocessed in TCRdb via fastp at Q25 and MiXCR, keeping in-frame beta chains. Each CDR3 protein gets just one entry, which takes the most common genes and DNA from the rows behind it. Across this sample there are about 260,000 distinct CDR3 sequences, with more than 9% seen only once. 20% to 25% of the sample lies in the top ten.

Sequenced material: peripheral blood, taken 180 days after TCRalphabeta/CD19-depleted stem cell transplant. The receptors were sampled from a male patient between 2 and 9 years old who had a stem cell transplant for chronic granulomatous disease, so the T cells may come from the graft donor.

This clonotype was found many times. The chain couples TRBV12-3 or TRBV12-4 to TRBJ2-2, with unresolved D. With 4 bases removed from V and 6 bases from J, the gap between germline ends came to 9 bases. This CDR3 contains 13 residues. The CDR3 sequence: CASSSRTPGELFF. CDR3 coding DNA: TGTGCCAGCAGTTCCCGGACCCCCGGGGAGCTGTTTTTT.

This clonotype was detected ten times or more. The CDR3 here is CSLLVAGLEFF. CDR3 bases: TGCAGCCTTTTGGTAGCTGGTCTAGAGTTCTTC. The chain recombines TRBV29-1 with TRBJ2-1; D is uncertain. This CDR3 comprises 11 residues. From germline, CDR1 is SQVTM and CDR2 ANQGSEA. Trimming pared 8 bases from V and 14 bases from J, leaving 19 bases between.

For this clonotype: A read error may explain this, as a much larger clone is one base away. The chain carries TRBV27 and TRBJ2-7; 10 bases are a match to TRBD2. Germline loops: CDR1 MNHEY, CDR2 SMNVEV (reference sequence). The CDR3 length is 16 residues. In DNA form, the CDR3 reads TGTGCCAGCAGTAACCCCGGGCCTAGCGGGAGCTACGAGCTGTACTTC. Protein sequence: CASSNPGPSGSYELYF.

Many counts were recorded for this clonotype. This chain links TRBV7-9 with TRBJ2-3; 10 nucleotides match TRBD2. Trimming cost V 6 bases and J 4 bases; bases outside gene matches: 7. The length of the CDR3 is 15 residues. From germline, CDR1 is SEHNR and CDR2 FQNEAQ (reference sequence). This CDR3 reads CASRDSSGSSDTQYF. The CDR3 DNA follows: TGTGCCAGCAGGGATTCTAGCGGGAGTTCAGATACGCAGTATTTT.

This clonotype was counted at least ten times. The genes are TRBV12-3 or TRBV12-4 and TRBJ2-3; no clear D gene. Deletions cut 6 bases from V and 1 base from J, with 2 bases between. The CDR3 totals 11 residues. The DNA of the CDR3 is TGTGCCAGCAGACGCACAGATACGCAGTATTTT. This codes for CASRRTDTQYF.

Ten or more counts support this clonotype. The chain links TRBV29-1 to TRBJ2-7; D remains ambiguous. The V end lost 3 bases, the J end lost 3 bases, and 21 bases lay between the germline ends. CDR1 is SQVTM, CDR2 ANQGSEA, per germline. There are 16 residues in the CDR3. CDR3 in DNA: TGCAGCGTTGACCACCTAAACCCCACTGGGGTCTACGAGCAGTACTTC. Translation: CSVDHLNPTGVYEQYF.

CDR3: CSASGTVYNEQFF. Written as DNA, the CDR3 is TGCAGTGCTAGTGGGACAGTCTACAATGAGCAGTTCTTC. This chain joins TRBV20-1 and TRBJ2-1; 7 bases are shared with TRBD1. In germline, CDR1 is DFQATT, CDR2 SNEGSKA (reference sequence). This CDR3 is built from 13 residues. The V and J ends lost 3 bases and 3 bases, in that order; junction bases with no gene match: 2.

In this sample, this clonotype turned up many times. The CDR3 nucleotides read TGTGCCAGCGGGCGGGAGGGCAACGAGCAGTACTTC. It yields the protein CASGREGNEQYF. The chain employs TRBV6-9 and TRBJ2-7; 9 positions match TRBD2. Germline V CDR1 and CDR2: MNHGY, SVAAGI. V lost 8 bases to trimming and J lost 5 bases; unmatched junction nucleotides: 4. The CDR3 is made up of 12 amino acids.

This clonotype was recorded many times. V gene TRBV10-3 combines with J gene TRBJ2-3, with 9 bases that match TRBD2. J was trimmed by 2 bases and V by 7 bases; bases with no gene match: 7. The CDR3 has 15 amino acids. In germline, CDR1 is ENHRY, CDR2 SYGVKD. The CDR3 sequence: CAINALAGHTDTQYF. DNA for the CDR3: TGTGCCATCAATGCGCTAGCGGGGCACACAGATACGCAGTATTTT.

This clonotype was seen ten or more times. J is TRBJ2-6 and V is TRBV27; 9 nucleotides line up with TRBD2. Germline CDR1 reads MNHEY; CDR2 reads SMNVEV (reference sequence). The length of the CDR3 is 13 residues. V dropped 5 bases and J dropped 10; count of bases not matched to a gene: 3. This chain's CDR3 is CASSAGGTNVLTF. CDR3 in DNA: TGTGCCAGCAGTGCGGGAGGGACTAACGTCCTGACTTTC. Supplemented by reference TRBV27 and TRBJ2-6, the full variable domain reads EAQVTQNPRYLITVTGKKLTVTCSQNMNHEYMSWYRQDPGLGLRQIYYSMNVEVTDKGDVPEGYKVSRKEKRNFPLILESPSPNQTSLYFCASSAGGTNVLTFGAGSRLTVL.

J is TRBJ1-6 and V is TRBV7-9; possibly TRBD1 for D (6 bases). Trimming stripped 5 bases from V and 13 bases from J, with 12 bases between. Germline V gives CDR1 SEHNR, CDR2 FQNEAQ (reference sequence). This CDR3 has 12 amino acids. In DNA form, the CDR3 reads TGTGCCAGCAGCGTATCAGGGGATCCCCTCCACTTT. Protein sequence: CASSVSGDPLHF.

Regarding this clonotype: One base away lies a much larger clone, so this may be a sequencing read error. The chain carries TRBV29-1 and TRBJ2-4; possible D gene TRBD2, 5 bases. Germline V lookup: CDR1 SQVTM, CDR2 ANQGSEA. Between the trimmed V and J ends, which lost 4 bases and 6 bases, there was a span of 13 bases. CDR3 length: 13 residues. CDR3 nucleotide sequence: TGCAGCGTTGGGGCGGACGGACTAAACATTCAGTACTTC. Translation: CSVGADGLNIQYF.

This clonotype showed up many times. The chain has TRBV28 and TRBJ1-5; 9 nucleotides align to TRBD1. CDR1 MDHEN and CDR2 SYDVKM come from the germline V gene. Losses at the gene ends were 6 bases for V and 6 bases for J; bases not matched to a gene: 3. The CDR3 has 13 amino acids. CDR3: CASRTGGLQPQHF. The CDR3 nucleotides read TGTGCCAGCAGAACAGGGGGCCTTCAGCCCCAGCATTTT.

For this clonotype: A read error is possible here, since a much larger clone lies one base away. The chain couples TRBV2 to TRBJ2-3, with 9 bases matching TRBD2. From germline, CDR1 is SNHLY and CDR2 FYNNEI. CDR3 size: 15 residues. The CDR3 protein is CASSEVRLAGNTPYF. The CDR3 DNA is TGTGCCAGCAGTGAGGTTCGTCTAGCGGGAAATACGCCGTATTTT.

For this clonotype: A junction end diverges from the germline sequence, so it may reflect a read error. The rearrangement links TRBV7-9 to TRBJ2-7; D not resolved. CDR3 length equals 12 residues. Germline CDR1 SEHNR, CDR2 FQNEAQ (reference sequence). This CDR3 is CVSSLLGDEQYF. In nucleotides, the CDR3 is TGTGTCAGCAGTCTGCTCGGCGACGAGCAGTACTTC. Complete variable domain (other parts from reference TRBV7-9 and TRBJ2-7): DTGVSQNPRHKITKRGQNVTFRCDPISEHNRLYWYRQTLGQGPEFLTYFQNEAQLEKSRLLSDRFSAERPKGSFSTLEIQRTEQGDSAMYLCVSSLLGDEQYFGPGTRLTVT.

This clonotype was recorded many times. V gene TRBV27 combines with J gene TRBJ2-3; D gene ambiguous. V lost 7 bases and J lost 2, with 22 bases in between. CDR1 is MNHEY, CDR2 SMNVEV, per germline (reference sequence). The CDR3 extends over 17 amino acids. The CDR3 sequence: CASTLTWRPSFTDTQYF. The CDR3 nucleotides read TGTGCCAGCACCCTCACGTGGCGCCCTTCCTTCACAGATACGCAGTATTTT.

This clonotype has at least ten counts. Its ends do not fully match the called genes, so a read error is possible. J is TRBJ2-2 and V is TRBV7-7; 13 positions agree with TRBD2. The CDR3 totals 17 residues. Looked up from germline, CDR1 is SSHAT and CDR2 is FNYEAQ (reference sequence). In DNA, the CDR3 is TGTGCTAGCAGCAAGGGACTAGCGGGGCCGAACACCGGGGAGCTGTTTTTT. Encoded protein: CASSKGLAGPNTGELFF.

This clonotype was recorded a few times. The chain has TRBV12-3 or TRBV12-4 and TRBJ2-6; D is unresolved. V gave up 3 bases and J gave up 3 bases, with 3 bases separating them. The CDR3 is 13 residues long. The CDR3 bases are TGTGCCAGCAGTTTGGGTGGGGCCAACGTCCTGACTTTC. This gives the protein CASSLGGANVLTF.

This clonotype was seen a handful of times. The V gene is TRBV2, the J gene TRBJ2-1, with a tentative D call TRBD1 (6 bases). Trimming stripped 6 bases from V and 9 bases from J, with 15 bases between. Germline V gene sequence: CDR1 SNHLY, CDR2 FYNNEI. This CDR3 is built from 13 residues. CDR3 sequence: CASSERTGSEQFF. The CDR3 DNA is TGTGCCAGCAGCGAACGTACAGGGTCTGAGCAGTTCTTC.

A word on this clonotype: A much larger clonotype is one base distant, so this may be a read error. The CDR3 bases are TGTGCCACCAGTCCGGAGGGGATTCAGCCCCAGCATTTT. This gives the protein CATSPEGIQPQHF. V gene TRBV24-1 combines with J gene TRBJ1-5, with D possibly being TRBD1 (5 bases). Germline V CDR1 and CDR2: KGHDR, SFDVKD. V dropped 6 bases and J dropped 6 bases, with 11 bases sitting between them. This CDR3 has 13 amino acids.

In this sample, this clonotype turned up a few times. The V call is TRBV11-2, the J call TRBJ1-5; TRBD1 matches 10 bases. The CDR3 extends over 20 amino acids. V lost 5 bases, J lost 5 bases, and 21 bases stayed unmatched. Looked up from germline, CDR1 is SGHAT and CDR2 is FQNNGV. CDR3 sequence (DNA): TGTGCCAGCAGCCAGTTGGTGATAAGATCGGCCGGGACAGGGGATCAGCCCCAGCATTTT. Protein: CASSQLVIRSAGTGDQPQHF. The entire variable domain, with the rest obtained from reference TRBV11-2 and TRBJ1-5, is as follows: EAGVAQSPRYKIIEKRQSVAFWCNPISGHATLYWYQQILGQGPKLLIQFQNNGVVDDSQLPKDRFSAERLKGVDSTLKIQPAKLEDSAVYLCASSQLVIRSAGTGDQPQHFGDGTRLSIL.

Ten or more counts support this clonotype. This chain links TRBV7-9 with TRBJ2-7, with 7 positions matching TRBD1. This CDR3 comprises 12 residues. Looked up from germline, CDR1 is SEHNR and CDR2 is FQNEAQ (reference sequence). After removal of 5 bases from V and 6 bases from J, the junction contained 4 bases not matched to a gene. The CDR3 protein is CASSRTGPEQYF. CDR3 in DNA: TGTGCCAGCAGCCGGACAGGTCCCGAGCAGTACTTC.

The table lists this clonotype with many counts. CDR3 coding DNA: TGTGCCAGCAGCGCGAGGCTAGGGGCGGGATATGGCTACACCTTC. It is translated as CASSARLGAGYGYTF. The rearrangement links TRBV9 to TRBJ1-2; D is perhaps TRBD1 (5 bases). The CDR3 contains 15 residues. V gave up 3 bases and J gave up 5 bases, with 17 bases separating them. Germline V lookup: CDR1 SGDLS, CDR2 YYNGEE.

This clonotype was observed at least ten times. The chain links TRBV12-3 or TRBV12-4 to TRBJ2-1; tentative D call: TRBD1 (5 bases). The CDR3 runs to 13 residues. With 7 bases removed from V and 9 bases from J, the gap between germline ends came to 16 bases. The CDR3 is CASTEGAVLEQFF. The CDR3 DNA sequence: TGTGCCAGCACCGAAGGGGCAGTCCTTGAGCAGTTCTTC.

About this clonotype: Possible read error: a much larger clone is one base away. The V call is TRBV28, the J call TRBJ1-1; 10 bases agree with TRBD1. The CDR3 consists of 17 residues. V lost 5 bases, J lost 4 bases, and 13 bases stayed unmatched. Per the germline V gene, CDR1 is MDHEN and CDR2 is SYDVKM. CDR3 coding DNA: TGTGCCAGCAGTGTTACCGGGACAGGGGATTCGTTCACTGAAGCTTTCTTT. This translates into CASSVTGTGDSFTEAFF.

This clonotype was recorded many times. The CDR3 DNA reads TGCAGTGCTAGGTCCTCCGGGACTAGCGGGGGGAGTGAGCAGTTCTTC. Translated, it gives CSARSSGTSGGSEQFF. The chain has TRBV20-1 and TRBJ2-1; 15 nucleotides align to TRBD2. Trimming at V came to 3 bases and at J to 9 bases, leaving 9 bases not matched to a gene. The germline V gene has CDR1 DFQATT and CDR2 SNEGSKA (reference sequence). This CDR3 is 16 amino acids long.